The 13 T cell receptor beta chains in this list originate from one sample, sequenced in a study of monozygotic twins with cystic fibrosis (dated by TCRdb to the early 2020s). The method behind the library was the immunoSEQ multiplex PCR assay. TCRdb provides this immuneACCESS table in a form limited to in-frame rearrangements. Some clones are lacking; in checked studies, under half of them reflect an unresolved V gene, and why the rest are absent is not known. The sample table shows approximately 25,000 clones, and around 93% are seen once. Of the sample, 0.29% is held by the ten largest clones. The sequencing sample was made of blood. The receptors were gathered from a girl aged 2 to 10 with cystic fibrosis.

This sequence joins TRBV7-8 and TRBJ2-7; D may be TRBD1 or TRBD2 (5 bases each). V lost 5 bases and J lost 1, with 12 bases in between. Germline V gene sequence: CDR1 SGHVS, CDR2 FQNEAQ. The CDR3 contains 14 residues. CDR3 DNA: TGTGCCAGCAGCGATACAGGAGGTTCCTACGAGCAGTACTTC. Protein sequence: CASSDTGGSYEQYF. The complete variable domain, with remaining parts taken from reference TRBV7-8 and TRBJ2-7, reads GAGVSQSPRYKVAKRGQDVALRCDPISGHVSLFWYQQALGQGPEFLTYFQNEAQLDKSGLPSDRFFAERPEGSVSTLKIQRTQQEDSAVYLCASSDTGGSYEQYFGPGTRLTVT.

The rearrangement links TRBV27 to TRBJ2-2; D is ambiguous. The length of the CDR3 is 14 residues. Per the germline V gene, CDR1 is MNHEY and CDR2 is SMNVEV (reference sequence). With 5 bases removed from V and 3 bases from J, the gap between germline ends came to 10 bases. The CDR3 loop reads CASSLGQYTGELFF. For the CDR3, the DNA is TGTGCCAGCAGTCTAGGGCAATACACCGGGGAGCTGTTTTTT.

The rearrangement uses TRBV29-1 and TRBJ1-2; a possible D gene is TRBD1 (5 bases). V dropped 2 bases and J dropped 4 bases, with 11 bases sitting between them. The CDR3 runs 13 residues. Germline-derived CDR1 and CDR2 are SQVTM and ANQGSEA. The CDR3 DNA sequence: TGCAGCGTTGAATTGGGGGACCTCTATGGCTACACCTTC. Translation: CSVELGDLYGYTF.

V gene TRBV5-4 combines with J gene TRBJ2-7; TRBD2 agrees at 14 bases. Unmatched junction bases numbered 7, after V lost 4 bases and J lost 4 bases. CDR3 length: 16 amino acids. Per the germline V gene, CDR1 is SGHNT and CDR2 is YYREEE (reference sequence). This CDR3 is CASSDTGLAGGYEQYF. CDR3 nucleotides: TGTGCCAGCAGCGATACTGGACTAGCGGGGGGTTACGAGCAGTACTTC.

This rearrangement joins TRBV6-7 to TRBJ2-7; D not resolved. TRBV6-7 is an ORF, and what it does is uncertain. With 9 bases removed from V and 1 base from J, the gap between germline ends came to 22 bases. This CDR3 has 16 residues. As DNA, the CDR3 is TGTGCCAGAAGAAAGTCGATTGTTGTCCGTTCCTACGAGCAGTACTTC. Translating it yields CARRKSIVVRSYEQYF.

This clone was counted only a few times. The rearrangement links TRBV28 to TRBJ2-5; D is unclear. The closer fit of TRBJ2-7 to the DNA end suggests the J call may be wrong. This CDR3 has 13 amino acids. Germline V gene sequence: CDR1 MDHEN, CDR2 SYDVKM. Here the CDR3 reads CASSFNNAYEQYF. The DNA of the CDR3 is TGTGCCAGCAGTTTTAACAATGCCTACGAGCAGTACTTC.

Only one count was recorded for this clone. The rearrangement joins TRBV10-2 to TRBJ1-3; weak D call: TRBD1 (5 bases). The ends were cut back, 6 bases at V and 0 bases at J, with 12 bases in the middle. The CDR3 has 15 amino acids. Germline V gene lookup returns CDR1 WSHSY and CDR2 SAAADI. CDR3 sequence reads: CASRAGTPSGNTIYF. CDR3 nucleotide sequence: TGCGCCAGCAGGGCCGGGACTCCCTCTGGAAACACCATATATTTT.

V gene TRBV11-2 combines with J gene TRBJ2-1; 10 bases agree with TRBD1. The CDR3 loop spans 14 amino acids. Looked up from germline, CDR1 is SGHAT and CDR2 is FQNNGV. V gave up 1 base and J gave up 11 bases; unmatched junction bases: 5. CDR3 nucleotides: TGTGCCAGCAGCTTAGGAGGGACAGGGGTTAAGCAGTTCTTC. Translation: CASSLGGTGVKQFF.

The rearrangement uses TRBV5-6 and TRBJ2-1; possibly TRBD2 for D (5 bases). The CDR3 length is 12 residues. Looked up from germline, CDR1 is SGHDT and CDR2 is YYEEEE. Trimming removed 4 bases from V and 8 bases from J, with 10 bases in between. The CDR3 nucleotides are TGTGCCAGCAGCAACCTAGCCGATGAGCAGTTCTTC. Translated: CASSNLADEQFF.

This chain uses TRBV19 with TRBJ1-2; D is possibly TRBD1 (5 bases). Germline values: CDR1 LNHDA, CDR2 SQIVND (reference sequence). V was clipped by 5 bases and J by 2 bases, with 12 bases between them. The CDR3 is made up of 14 amino acids. The CDR3 DNA sequence: TGTGCCAGTAGTGCCGGGACGGCAAACTATGGCTACACCTTC. It yields the protein CASSAGTANYGYTF.

The gene calls are TRBV27 and TRBJ1-5, with D perhaps matching TRBD1 (6 bases). Germline V lookup: CDR1 MNHEY, CDR2 SMNVEV (reference sequence). Trimming cost V 1 base and J 4 bases, with 11 bases left between them. The CDR3 is 15 amino acids. CDR3 sequence (DNA): TGTGCCAGCAGTTTATTCGGGGGCGGAAATCAGCCCCAGCATTTT. The encoded protein is CASSLFGGGNQPQHF.

The V and J genes are TRBV19 and TRBJ2-7, with D tentatively TRBD1 (6 bases). Germline lookup yields CDR1 LNHDA and CDR2 SQIVND (reference sequence). The CDR3 is made up of 13 amino acids. Trimming stripped 3 bases from V and 7 bases from J, with 13 bases between. The CDR3, as DNA: TGTGCCAGTAGTATTGTGGGGGCTGGGGAGCAGTACTTC. Translated: CASSIVGAGEQYF.

The chain employs TRBV14 and TRBJ2-3, with 8 bases aligning to TRBD1. The CDR3 is 14 residues long. V was clipped by 6 bases and J by 2 bases; unmatched bases: 4. The germline CDR1 and CDR2 sequences are SGHDN and FVKESK. CDR3 DNA sequence: TGTGCCAGCAGAGGACAGGGACTCACAGATACGCAGTATTTT. It specifies CASRGQGLTDTQYF. Combining the CDR3 with reference TRBV14 and TRBJ2-3 gives the whole variable domain EAGVTQFPSHSVIEKGQTVTLRCDPISGHDNLYWYRRVMGKEIKFLLHFVKESKQDESGMPNNRFLAERTGGTYSTLKVQPAELEDSGVYFCASRGQGLTDTQYFGPGTRLTVL.